The next 14 T cell receptor beta chains were all read from a single sample in a study of OX40 agonist ivuxolimab in advanced cancers. Library prep was done by the immunoSEQ multiplex PCR assay. Drawn from immuneACCESS, this table holds only the in-frame rearrangements with V and J called that TCRdb kept. Clones are partly lost; checked studies trace under half to an unresolved V gene and leave the rest unexplained. This sample holds tens of thousands of clones; over 75% were observed only once. More than 3.5% of the sample is in the top ten clones. The specimen was CD4+ or CD8+ T cells sorted from blood, collected in a trial of the OX40 agonist ivuxolimab. Receptors originate from an adult with an advanced solid tumor such as melanoma, head and neck, liver or kidney cancer.

The genes are TRBV7-2 and TRBJ2-5; 7 nucleotides align to TRBD1. Trimming cost V 5 bases and J 4 bases; bases outside gene matches: 7. Germline loops: CDR1 SGHTA, CDR2 FQGNSA. This CDR3 has 14 residues. The CDR3 sequence is CASSHPRGRETQYF. Written as DNA, the CDR3 is TGTGCCAGCAGCCACCCCAGGGGGAGAGAGACCCAGTACTTC.

This clone appeared once. The chain links TRBV7-2 to TRBJ1-1; no clear D. CDR3 length equals 17 residues. The germline V gene encodes CDR1 SGHTA and CDR2 FQGNSA. The germline V and J ends were trimmed by 1 base and 0 bases, with 15 bases remaining between them. The CDR3 DNA sequence: TGTGCCAGCAGCTTAGTCGGGTTTGGCAGCATGAACACTGAAGCTTTCTTT. It translates to CASSLVGFGSMNTEAFF.

The V and J genes are TRBV7-6 and TRBJ2-7; the D is unclear. The CDR3 sequence is 11 residues long. V gave up 2 bases and J gave up 6 bases, with 5 bases separating them. Germline V gene sequence: CDR1 SGHVS, CDR2 FNYEAQ. The CDR3 nucleotides are TGTGCCAGCAGCTTAACGCGCGAGCAGTACTTC. Amino acids: CASSLTREQYF.

V is TRBV2 and J is TRBJ2-7; D possibly uses TRBD1 or TRBD2 (6 bases each). Germline V gene lookup returns CDR1 SNHLY and CDR2 FYNNEI. CDR3 length: 14 amino acids. V was trimmed by 8 bases and J by 0 bases, leaving 14 bases between them. The CDR3 sequence: CASGGRVSSYEQYF. The CDR3 DNA sequence: TGTGCCAGCGGGGGGCGGGTGAGCTCCTACGAGCAGTACTTC.

The V gene is TRBV30, the J gene TRBJ2-3; no clear D. The CDR3 has 12 amino acids. The germline V gene has CDR1 GTSNPN and CDR2 SVGIG (reference sequence). V lost 4 bases and J lost 5, with 10 bases in between. In DNA form, the CDR3 reads TGTGCCTGGAAACCTCTCGAAGATACGCAGTATTTT. Translation gives CAWKPLEDTQYF. Together with reference TRBV30 and TRBJ2-3, the CDR3 gives the full variable domain: SQTIHQWPATLVQPVGSPLSLECTVEGTSNPNLYWYRQAAGRGLQLLFYSVGIGQISSEVPQNLSASRPQDRQFILSSKKLLLSDSGFYLCAWKPLEDTQYFGPGTRLTVL.

The chain employs TRBV10-2 and TRBJ1-5; D unresolved. Germline V gene data show CDR1 as WSHSY and CDR2 as SAAADI. V lost 6 bases and J lost 1, with 7 bases in between. The CDR3 contains 13 residues. The CDR3 region is CASRRGSNQPQHF. In nucleotides, the CDR3 is TGCGCCAGCAGGCGGGGAAGCAATCAGCCCCAGCATTTT.

V usage is TRBV7-9 and J usage is TRBJ2-7; D could derive from TRBD1 or TRBD2 (5 bases each). CDR3 length equals 15 residues. Germline lookup yields CDR1 SEHNR and CDR2 FQNEAQ (reference sequence). V lost 3 bases, J lost 7 bases, and 19 bases lay in between. For the CDR3, the DNA is TGTGCCAGCAGCTTCTCGGGGACGGAGGCCCGAGAGCAGTACTTC. It yields the protein CASSFSGTEAREQYF.

This clone was counted only a few times. This chain joins TRBV4-2 and TRBJ2-7; D possibly matches TRBD1 or TRBD2 (7 bases each). The length of the CDR3 is 15 residues. Trimming took off 0 bases at V and 2 bases at J, with 11 bases between the two ends. CDR1 is LGHNA and CDR2 is YNFKEQ in the germline V gene. CDR3 region: CASSQDRGGPYEQYF. The CDR3 DNA reads TGTGCCAGCAGCCAAGACAGGGGGGGGCCCTACGAGCAGTACTTC.

The chain uses TRBV5-1 and TRBJ2-3; 8 nucleotides line up with TRBD2. Germline CDR1 is SGHRS and CDR2 is YFSETQ. This CDR3 is built from 15 residues. With V trimmed by 2 bases and J by 4 bases, 6 bases remained unmatched. The chain's CDR3 is CASSLSGSRADTQYF. CDR3 DNA sequence: TGCGCCAGCAGCTTAAGCGGGAGCCGGGCAGATACGCAGTATTTT.

J is TRBJ2-7 and V is TRBV28, with TRBD1 identical over 11 bases. Trimming took 5 bases from V and 3 from J; bases not matched to a gene: 6. Looked up from germline, CDR1 is MDHEN and CDR2 is SYDVKM. The length of the CDR3 is 15 residues. The CDR3 region has the DNA TGTGCCAGCAGTCCTACCGGGACAGGGGGCTACGAGCAGTACTTC. Protein: CASSPTGTGGYEQYF.

The V and J genes are TRBV5-4 and TRBJ1-5, with no clear D. Trimming removed 2 bases from V and 4 bases from J, with 7 bases in between. The CDR3 is made up of 13 amino acids. Per the germline V gene, CDR1 is SGHNT and CDR2 is YYREEE (reference sequence). The DNA of the CDR3 is TGTGCCAGCAGCTTTGGACTGAATCAGCCCCAGCATTTT. Amino acid sequence: CASSFGLNQPQHF.

This chain joins TRBV18 and TRBJ2-6; D possibly corresponds to TRBD1 (5 bases). Trimming stripped 5 bases from V and 0 bases from J, with 11 bases between. Germline loops: CDR1 KGHSH, CDR2 LQKENI. This CDR3 is 16 amino acids long. This CDR3 is CASSEIRVSGANVLTF. DNA of the CDR3: TGTGCCAGCTCAGAAATCAGGGTCTCTGGGGCCAACGTCCTGACTTTC.

V and J are TRBV6-5 and TRBJ2-1; maybe TRBD2 (5 bases). V lost 6 bases, J lost 2 bases, and 11 bases lay in between. The CDR3 extends over 14 amino acids. CDR1 and CDR2 from the germline V gene are MNHEY and SVGAGI. The CDR3 is CASRRTSPYNEQFF. In nucleotides, the CDR3 is TGTGCCAGCAGACGGACTTCCCCCTACAATGAGCAGTTCTTC.

The V call is TRBV15, the J call TRBJ2-1; D is possibly TRBD1 or TRBD2 (5 bases each). The germline CDR1 and CDR2 sequences are LNHNV and YYDKDF (reference sequence). V lost 6 bases and J lost 10, with 16 bases in between. The CDR3 consists of 13 residues. The CDR3 reads CATSIERRGEQFF. DNA for the CDR3: TGTGCCACCAGTATTGAACGCCGGGGCGAGCAGTTCTTC.